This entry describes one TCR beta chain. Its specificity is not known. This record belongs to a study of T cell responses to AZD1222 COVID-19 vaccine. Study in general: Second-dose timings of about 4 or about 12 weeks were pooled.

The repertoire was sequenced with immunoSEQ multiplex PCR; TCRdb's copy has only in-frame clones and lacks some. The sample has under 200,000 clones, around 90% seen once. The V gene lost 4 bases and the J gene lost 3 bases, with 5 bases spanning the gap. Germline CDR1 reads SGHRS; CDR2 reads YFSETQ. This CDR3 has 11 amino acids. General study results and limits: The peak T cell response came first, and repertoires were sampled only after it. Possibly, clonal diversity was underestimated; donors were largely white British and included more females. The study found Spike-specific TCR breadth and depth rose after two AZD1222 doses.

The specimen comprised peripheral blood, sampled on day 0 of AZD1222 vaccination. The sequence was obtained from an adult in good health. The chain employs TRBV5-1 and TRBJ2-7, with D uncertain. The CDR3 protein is CASSHDYEQYF. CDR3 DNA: TGCGCCAGCAGCCACGACTACGAGCAGTACTTC.